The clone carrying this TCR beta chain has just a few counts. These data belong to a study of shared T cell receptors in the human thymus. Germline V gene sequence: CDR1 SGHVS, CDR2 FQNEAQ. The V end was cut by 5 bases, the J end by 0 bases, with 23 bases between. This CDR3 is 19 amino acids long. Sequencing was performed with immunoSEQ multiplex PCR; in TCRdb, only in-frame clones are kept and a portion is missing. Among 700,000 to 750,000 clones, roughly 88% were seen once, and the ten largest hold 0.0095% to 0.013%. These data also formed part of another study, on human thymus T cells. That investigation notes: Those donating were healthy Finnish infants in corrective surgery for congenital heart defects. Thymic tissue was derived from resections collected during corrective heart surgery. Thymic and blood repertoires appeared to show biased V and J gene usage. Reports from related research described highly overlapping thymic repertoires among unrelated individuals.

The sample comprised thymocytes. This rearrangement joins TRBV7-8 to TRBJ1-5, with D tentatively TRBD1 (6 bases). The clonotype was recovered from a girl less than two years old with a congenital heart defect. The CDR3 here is CASSPGGHNKTHSNQPQHF. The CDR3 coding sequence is TGTGCCAGCAGCCCGGGGGGACACAATAAAACCCATAGCAATCAGCCCCAGCATTTT.